This T cell receptor (beta chain) was sequenced in a study of patients and donors after allogeneic stem cell transplantation. TCRdb recomputed calls from the RT-PCR reads with MiXCR, one row per CDR3 protein. Seen here are some 880,000 distinct CDR3 sequences, about a sixth observed once, and the top ten hold 6%. This clonotype was seen a handful of times. This CDR3 comprises 16 residues. The V segment lost 4 bases and the J segment 4 bases; nucleotides outside the gene matches: 7. Germline lookup yields CDR1 SEHNR and CDR2 FQNEAQ (reference sequence). This clonotype originated in a human donor who was either an allogeneic HSCT recipient or a stem cell or donor lymphocyte infusion donor (not recorded which). It is not recorded whose cells these are; they may come from a transplant donor. Sequencing input: blood, either unsorted or a sorted T cell fraction (not recorded which). This chain joins TRBV7-9 and TRBJ1-4; 9 positions match TRBD1. DNA for the CDR3: TGTGCCAGCAGCTCGCCTAACAGGGGGCGTAATGAAAAACTGTTTTTT. Translated, it gives CASSSPNRGRNEKLFF. Together with reference TRBV7-9 and TRBJ1-4, the CDR3 gives the full variable domain: DTGVSQNPRHKITKRGQNVTFRCDPISEHNRLYWYRQTLGQGPEFLTYFQNEAQLEKSRLLSDRFSAERPKGSFSTLEIQRTEQGDSAMYLCASSSPNRGRNEKLFFGSGTQLSVL.